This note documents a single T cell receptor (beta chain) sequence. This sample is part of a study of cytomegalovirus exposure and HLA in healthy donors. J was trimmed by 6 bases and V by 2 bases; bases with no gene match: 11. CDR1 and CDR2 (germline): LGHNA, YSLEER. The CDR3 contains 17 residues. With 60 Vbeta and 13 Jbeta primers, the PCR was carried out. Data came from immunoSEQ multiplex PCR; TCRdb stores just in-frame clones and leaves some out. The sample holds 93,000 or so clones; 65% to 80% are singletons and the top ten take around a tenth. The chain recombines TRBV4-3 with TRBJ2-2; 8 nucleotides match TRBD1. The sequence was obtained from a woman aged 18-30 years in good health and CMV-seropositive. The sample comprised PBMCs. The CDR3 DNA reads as TGCGCCAGCAGCCAAACAGGACAGGGTTATCAATCCGGGGAGCTGTTTTTT. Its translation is CASSQTGQGYQSGELFF.